A selection of T cell receptor beta chains follows, all from one sample in a study of cytotoxic CD8 clonotypes in ibrutinib-treated CLL. Libraries were prepared by immunoSEQ multiplex PCR; TCRdb keeps only in-frame clonotypes and omits some of them. The profile shows fewer than 400,000 clones, about 64% of them singletons. Material: PBMCs, obtained after 36 months of ibrutinib treatment. Every receptor here comes from a human donor with chronic lymphocytic leukemia. Both conserved end residues are part of each CDR3. Fields, in order: V gene, J gene, clone size, D gene, CDR3 protein, CDR3 DNA. A D gene is named only where the DNA matches it firmly. Some rows mark clone size as missing; the rest say once, few, many or name a class of expanded clone.

V: TRBV28; J: TRBJ2-7; size: -; D: -; CDR3: CASSLLATYEQYF; DNA: TGTGCCAGCAGTTTATTGGCAACCTACGAGCAGTACTTC
V: TRBV15; J: TRBJ2-5; size: -; D: TRBD1; CDR3: CATSRGQMPETQYF; DNA: TGTGCCACCAGCAGGGGACAGATGCCCGAGACCCAGTACTTC
V: TRBV28; J: TRBJ1-4; size: -; D: -; CDR3: CASTIWGNREKLFF; DNA: TGTGCCAGCACCATCTGGGGGAACCGGGAAAAACTGTTTTTT
V: TRBV10-3; J: TRBJ2-5; size: -; D: TRBD2; CDR3: CAISESSGKGRETQYF; DNA: TGTGCCATCAGTGAGTCGAGCGGGAAGGGCAGGGAGACCCAGTACTTC
V: TRBV11-2; J: TRBJ2-1; size: -; D: TRBD2; CDR3: CASSLRAGGYNEQFF; DNA: TGTGCCAGCAGCCTCCGGGCGGGGGGATACAATGAGCAGTTCTTC
V: TRBV5-1; J: TRBJ2-6; size: -; D: -; CDR3: CASRRSGGANVLTF; DNA: TGCGCCAGCAGAAGGTCTGGAGGGGCCAACGTCCTGACTTTC
V: TRBV15; J: TRBJ2-2; size: -; D: TRBD2; CDR3: CATSSESSGIKTGELFF; DNA: TGTGCCACCAGCAGTGAGTCTAGCGGGATAAAAACCGGGGAGCTGTTTTTT
V: TRBV27; J: TRBJ2-1; size: few; D: TRBD1; CDR3: CASSLQGAPYNEQFF; DNA: TGTGCCAGCAGTTTACAGGGGGCCCCCTACAATGAGCAGTTCTTC
V: TRBV5-1; J: TRBJ2-3; size: once; D: TRBD1; CDR3: CASSSTGWGTDTQYF; DNA: TGCGCCAGCAGCTCGACAGGGTGGGGCACAGATACGCAGTATTTT
V: TRBV5-1; J: TRBJ2-3; size: few; D: -; CDR3: CASSLSGARGTDTQYF; DNA: TGCGCCAGCAGCTTGTCCGGGGCCCGGGGCACAGATACGCAGTATTTT
V: TRBV9; J: TRBJ2-5; size: -; D: TRBD1; CDR3: CASSARQGSETQYF; DNA: TGTGCCAGCAGCGCCAGACAGGGGTCGGAGACCCAGTACTTC
V: TRBV7-9; J: TRBJ2-7; size: few; D: -; CDR3: CASSGQGSYEQYF; DNA: TGTGCCAGCTCTGGGCAGGGCTCCTACGAGCAGTACTTC
V: TRBV15; J: TRBJ2-7; size: -; D: -; CDR3: CATSRDLGSEQYF; DNA: TGTGCCACCAGCAGAGATCTGGGTTCCGAGCAGTACTTC
V: TRBV4-3; J: TRBJ1-5; size: -; D: -; CDR3: CASSQATGLNQPQHF; DNA: TGCGCCAGCAGCCAGGCCACAGGTTTAAATCAGCCCCAGCATTTT
V: TRBV28; J: TRBJ1-2; size: few; D: TRBD1; CDR3: CASRQTGEGGYTF; DNA: TGTGCCAGCAGGCAGACAGGGGAGGGTGGCTACACCTTC
V: TRBV29-1; J: TRBJ2-2; size: once; D: -; CDR3: CSARTLNTGELFF; DNA: TGCAGCGCTCGGACTCTAAACACCGGGGAGCTGTTTTTT
V: TRBV25-1; J: TRBJ1-1; size: -; D: -; CDR3: CASSPPGPGLAFF; DNA: TGTGCCAGCAGCCCACCGGGACCTGGTTTGGCTTTCTTT
V: TRBV7-2; J: TRBJ1-2; size: -; D: TRBD1; CDR3: CASSPDRGRVYGYTF; DNA: TGTGCCAGCAGCCCGGACAGGGGGCGGGTCTATGGCTACACCTTC
V: TRBV10-3; J: TRBJ2-3; size: -; D: TRBD2; CDR3: CAISSDSGGFTDTQYF; DNA: TGTGCCATCAGCTCAGATAGCGGGGGGTTCACAGATACGCAGTATTTT
V: TRBV4-1; J: TRBJ2-5; size: -; D: -; CDR3: CASSQDQVIQETQYF; DNA: TGCGCCAGCAGTCAGGACCAAGTCATCCAAGAGACCCAGTACTTC
V: TRBV7-9; J: TRBJ1-5; size: few; D: TRBD1; CDR3: CASSLAGTGFNQPQHF; DNA: TGTGCCAGCAGCTTAGCGGGGACAGGCTTCAATCAGCCCCAGCATTTT
V: TRBV2; J: TRBJ1-6; size: -; D: -; CDR3: CASRQDSSYNSPLHF; DNA: TGTGCCAGCAGACAGGACAGCTCCTATAATTCACCCCTCCACTTT
V: TRBV6-5; J: TRBJ2-3; size: -; D: -; CDR3: CASSYGGSDTQYF; DNA: TGTGCCAGCAGTTACGGGGGATCAGATACGCAGTATTTT
V: TRBV5-1; J: TRBJ2-7; size: -; D: TRBD2; CDR3: CASSTGLAGTSYEQYF; DNA: TGCGCCAGCAGCACCGGACTAGCGGGGACATCCTACGAGCAGTACTTC
V: TRBV29-1; J: TRBJ2-7; size: -; D: TRBD2; CDR3: CSVAGTSGRGSEQYF; DNA: TGCAGCGTGGCCGGGACTAGCGGGAGAGGGTCCGAGCAGTACTTC
V: TRBV18; J: TRBJ2-4; size: few; D: TRBD1; CDR3: CASSPNPGTGGNIQYF; DNA: TGTGCCAGCTCACCTAATCCCGGGACAGGGGGAAACATTCAGTACTTC
V: TRBV6-5; J: TRBJ2-3; size: -; D: -; CDR3: CASSLTGHTDTQYF; DNA: TGTGCCAGCAGTTTGACAGGCCATACAGATACGCAGTATTTT
V: TRBV4-3; J: TRBJ2-7; size: -; D: -; CDR3: CASSPWDAEGYEQYF; DNA: TGCGCCAGCAGCCCCTGGGACGCGGAGGGCTACGAGCAGTACTTC
V: TRBV6-5; J: TRBJ2-2; size: -; D: -; CDR3: CAVGPRPNTGELFF; DNA: TGTGCCGTAGGACCGAGACCGAACACCGGGGAGCTGTTTTTT
V: TRBV28; J: TRBJ2-1; size: -; D: -; CDR3: CASSRNSVSYNEQFF; DNA: TGTGCCAGCAGTCGCAACAGTGTCTCCTACAATGAGCAGTTCTTC
V: TRBV6-5; J: TRBJ1-2; size: -; D: -; CDR3: CASSYRAGVYGYTF; DNA: TGTGCCAGCAGTTACAGGGCCGGGGTCTATGGCTACACCTTC
V: TRBV11-2; J: TRBJ2-2; size: -; D: -; CDR3: CASSLADAGPNTGELFF; DNA: TGTGCCAGCAGCTTAGCGGACGCAGGGCCGAACACCGGGGAGCTGTTTTTT
V: TRBV19; J: TRBJ1-6; size: -; D: TRBD1; CDR3: CASRVTGDNSPLHF; DNA: TGTGCCAGTAGGGTGACAGGGGATAATTCACCCCTCCACTTT
V: TRBV5-6; J: TRBJ1-1; size: -; D: -; CDR3: CASSLAAPPAGTEAFF; DNA: TGTGCCAGCAGCTTGGCCGCGCCCCCCGCAGGCACTGAAGCTTTCTTT
V: TRBV4-3; J: TRBJ2-3; size: -; D: -; CDR3: CASSQDIYTSTDTQYF; DNA: TGCGCCAGCAGCCAAGATATCTACACTAGCACAGATACGCAGTATTTT
V: TRBV5-4; J: TRBJ1-5; size: -; D: TRBD1; CDR3: CASSSGTGNQPQHF; DNA: TGTGCCAGCAGCTCCGGGACAGGCAATCAGCCCCAGCATTTT
V: TRBV4-1; J: TRBJ1-1; size: few; D: -; CDR3: CASSQESDAEAFF; DNA: TGCGCCAGCAGCCAAGAATCGGACGCTGAAGCTTTCTTT
V: TRBV27; J: TRBJ2-1; size: -; D: -; CDR3: CASRDDNYNEQFF; DNA: TGTGCCAGCCGGGACGACAATTACAATGAGCAGTTCTTC
V: TRBV4-1; J: TRBJ1-1; size: -; D: TRBD1; CDR3: CASSQGTGYRTEAFF; DNA: TGCGCCAGCAGCCAAGGGACAGGGTATAGAACTGAAGCTTTCTTT
V: TRBV6-5; J: TRBJ2-7; size: -; D: -; CDR3: CASSYRGVHEQYF; DNA: TGTGCCAGCAGTTACCGCGGGGTCCACGAGCAGTACTTC
V: TRBV5-4; J: TRBJ2-6; size: -; D: -; CDR3: CASSTNRGSNSGANVLTF; DNA: TGTGCCAGCAGCACTAACAGAGGGTCGAACTCTGGGGCCAACGTCCTGACTTTC
V: TRBV15; J: TRBJ2-7; size: -; D: -; CDR3: CATSRGRMIYEQYF; DNA: TGTGCCACCAGCAGAGGACGGATGATCTACGAGCAGTACTTC
V: TRBV18; J: TRBJ2-7; size: -; D: -; CDR3: CASSPGESYEQYF; DNA: TGTGCCAGCTCACCCGGCGAATCCTACGAGCAGTACTTC
V: TRBV29-1; J: TRBJ2-3; size: -; D: -; CDR3: CSVRRGDTQYF; DNA: TGCAGCGTCCGAAGAGGAGATACGCAGTATTTT
V: TRBV7-2; J: TRBJ1-2; size: -; D: -; CDR3: CASSLIAYNYGYTF; DNA: TGTGCCAGCAGCTTAATTGCCTATAACTATGGCTACACCTTC